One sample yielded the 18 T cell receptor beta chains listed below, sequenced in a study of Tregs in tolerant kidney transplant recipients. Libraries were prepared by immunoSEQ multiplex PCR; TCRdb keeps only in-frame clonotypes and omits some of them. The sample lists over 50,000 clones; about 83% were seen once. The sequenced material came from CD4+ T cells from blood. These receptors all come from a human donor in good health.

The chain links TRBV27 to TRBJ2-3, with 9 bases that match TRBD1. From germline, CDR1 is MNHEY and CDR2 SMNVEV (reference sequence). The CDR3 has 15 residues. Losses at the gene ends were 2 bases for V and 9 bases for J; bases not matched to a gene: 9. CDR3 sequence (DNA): TGTGCCAGCAGTTTAGTACAGGGGGCCCTTTTCACGCAGTATTTT. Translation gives CASSLVQGALFTQYF.

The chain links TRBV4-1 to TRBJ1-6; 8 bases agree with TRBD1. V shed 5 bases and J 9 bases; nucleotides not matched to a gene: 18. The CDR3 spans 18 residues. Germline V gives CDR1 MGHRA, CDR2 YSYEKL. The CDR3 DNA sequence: TGCGCCAGCAGCTCCGACAGAGGGCCCGGGACAGGACTTTCACCCCTCCACTTT. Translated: CASSSDRGPGTGLSPLHF.

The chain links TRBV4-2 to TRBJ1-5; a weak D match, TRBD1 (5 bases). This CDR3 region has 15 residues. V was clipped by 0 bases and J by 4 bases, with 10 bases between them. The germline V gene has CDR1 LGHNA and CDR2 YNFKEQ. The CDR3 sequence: CASSQDGGTNQPQHF. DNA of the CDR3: TGTGCCAGCAGCCAAGACGGGGGTACAAATCAGCCCCAGCATTTT.

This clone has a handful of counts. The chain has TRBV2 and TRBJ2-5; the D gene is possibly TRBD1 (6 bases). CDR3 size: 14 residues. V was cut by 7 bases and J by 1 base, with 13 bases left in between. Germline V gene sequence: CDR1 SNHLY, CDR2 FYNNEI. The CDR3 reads CASITNRAQETQYF. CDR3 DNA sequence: TGTGCCAGCATTACAAACAGGGCCCAAGAGACCCAGTACTTC.

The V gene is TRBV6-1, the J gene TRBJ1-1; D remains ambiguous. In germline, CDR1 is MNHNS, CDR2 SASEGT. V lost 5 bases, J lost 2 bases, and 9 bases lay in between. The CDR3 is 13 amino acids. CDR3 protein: CASSTRGNTEAFF. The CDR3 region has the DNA TGTGCCAGCAGTACCCGAGGCAACACTGAAGCTTTCTTT.

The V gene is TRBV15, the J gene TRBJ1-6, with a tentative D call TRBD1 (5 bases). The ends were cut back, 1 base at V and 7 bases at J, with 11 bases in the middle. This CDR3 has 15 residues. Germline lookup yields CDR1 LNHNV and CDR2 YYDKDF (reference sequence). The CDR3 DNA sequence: TGTGCCACCAGCAGAGTGGAGGGGCAGAATTCACCCCTCCACTTT. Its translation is CATSRVEGQNSPLHF. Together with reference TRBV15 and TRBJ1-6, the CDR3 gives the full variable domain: DAMVIQNPRYQVTQFGKPVTLSCSQTLNHNVMYWYQQKSSQAPKLLFHYYDKDFNNEADTPDNFQSRRPNTSFCFLDIRSPGLGDTAMYLCATSRVEGQNSPLHFGNGTRLTVT.

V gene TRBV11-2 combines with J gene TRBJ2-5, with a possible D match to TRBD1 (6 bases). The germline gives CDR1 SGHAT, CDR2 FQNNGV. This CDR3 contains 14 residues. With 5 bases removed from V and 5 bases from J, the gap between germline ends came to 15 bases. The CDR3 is CASSGDTLRETQYF. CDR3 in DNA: TGTGCCAGCAGCGGGGACACCCTTAGGGAGACCCAGTACTTC.

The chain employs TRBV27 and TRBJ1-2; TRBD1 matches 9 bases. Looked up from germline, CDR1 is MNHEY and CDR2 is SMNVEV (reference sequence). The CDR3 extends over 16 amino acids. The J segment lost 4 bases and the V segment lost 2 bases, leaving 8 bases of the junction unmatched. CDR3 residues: CASSLGTGSPLYGYTF. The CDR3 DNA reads TGTGCCAGCAGTTTAGGGACAGGGAGCCCCCTCTATGGCTACACCTTC.

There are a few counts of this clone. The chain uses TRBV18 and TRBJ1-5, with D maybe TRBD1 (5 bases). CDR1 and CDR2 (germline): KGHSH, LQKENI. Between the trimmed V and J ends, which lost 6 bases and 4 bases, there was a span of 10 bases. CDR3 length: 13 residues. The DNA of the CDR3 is TGTGCCAGCTCTCCGACAGAGAATCAGCCCCAGCATTTT. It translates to CASSPTENQPQHF.

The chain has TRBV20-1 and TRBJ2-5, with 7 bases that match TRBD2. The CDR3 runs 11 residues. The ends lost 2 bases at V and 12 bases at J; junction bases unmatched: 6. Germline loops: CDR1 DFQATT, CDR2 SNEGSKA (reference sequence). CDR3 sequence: CSARLTGGEYF. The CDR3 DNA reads TGCAGTGCTAGATTAACGGGGGGAGAGTACTTC.

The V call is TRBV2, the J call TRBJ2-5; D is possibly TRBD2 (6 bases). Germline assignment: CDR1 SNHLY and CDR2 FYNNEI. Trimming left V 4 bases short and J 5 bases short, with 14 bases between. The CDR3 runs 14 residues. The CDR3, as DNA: TGTGCCAGCAGTGGCAGGCGACTAGGGGAGACCCAGTACTTC. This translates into CASSGRRLGETQYF.

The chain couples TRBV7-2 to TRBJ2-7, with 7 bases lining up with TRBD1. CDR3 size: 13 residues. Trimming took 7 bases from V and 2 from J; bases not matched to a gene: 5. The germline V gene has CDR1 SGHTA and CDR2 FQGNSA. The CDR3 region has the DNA TGTGCCAGCACCCGGGACAGACCCTACGAGCAGTACTTC. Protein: CASTRDRPYEQYF.

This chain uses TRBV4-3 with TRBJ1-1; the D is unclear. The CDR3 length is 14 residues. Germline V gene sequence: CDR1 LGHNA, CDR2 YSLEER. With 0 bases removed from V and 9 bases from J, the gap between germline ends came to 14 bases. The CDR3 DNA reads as TGCGCCAGCAGCCAAGATCTCCGGCGGATTAAAGCTTTCTTT. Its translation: CASSQDLRRIKAFF.

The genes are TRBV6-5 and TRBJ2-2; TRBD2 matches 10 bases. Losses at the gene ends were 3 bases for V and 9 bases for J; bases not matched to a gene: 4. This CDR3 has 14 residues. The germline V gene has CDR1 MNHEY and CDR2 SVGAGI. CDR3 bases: TGTGCCAGCAGTTATTTAGCGGGAGGACGGGAGCTGTTTTTT. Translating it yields CASSYLAGGRELFF.

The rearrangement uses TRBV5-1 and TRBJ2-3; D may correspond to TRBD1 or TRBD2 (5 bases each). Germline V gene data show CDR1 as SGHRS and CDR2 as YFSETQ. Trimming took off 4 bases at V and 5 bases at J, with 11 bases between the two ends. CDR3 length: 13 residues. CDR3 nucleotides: TGCGCCAGCAGCAAGGGACCGCTAGATACGCAGTATTTT. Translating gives CASSKGPLDTQYF.

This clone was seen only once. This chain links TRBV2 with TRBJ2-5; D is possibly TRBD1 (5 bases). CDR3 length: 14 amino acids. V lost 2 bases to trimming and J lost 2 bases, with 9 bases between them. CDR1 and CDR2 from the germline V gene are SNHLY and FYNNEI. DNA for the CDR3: TGTGCCAGCAGTGAATGGAACAGGCAAGAGACCCAGTACTTC. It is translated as CASSEWNRQETQYF.

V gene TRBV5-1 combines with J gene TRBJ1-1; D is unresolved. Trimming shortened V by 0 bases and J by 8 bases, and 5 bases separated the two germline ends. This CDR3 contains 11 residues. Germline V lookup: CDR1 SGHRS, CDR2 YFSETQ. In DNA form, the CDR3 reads TGCGCCAGCAGCTTGGGAGCAGAAGCTTTCTTT. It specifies CASSLGAEAFF.

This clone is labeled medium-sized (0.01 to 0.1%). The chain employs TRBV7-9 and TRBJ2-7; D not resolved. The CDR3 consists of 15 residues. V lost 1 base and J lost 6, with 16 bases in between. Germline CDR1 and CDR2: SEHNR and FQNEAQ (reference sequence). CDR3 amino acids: CASSLVGIGIGEQYF. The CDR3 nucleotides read TGTGCCAGCAGCTTAGTGGGTATTGGGATAGGCGAGCAGTACTTC.